The 11 T cell receptor beta chains below come from one sample, sequenced in a study of graft-versus-host responses after intestinal transplantation. The table came from immunoSEQ multiplex PCR; TCRdb's copy has only in-frame clones and leaves some out. This table holds about 110,000 clones, roughly 87% found once. These receptors have no known antigen. Sequences were derived from unstimulated CD4+ T cells sorted from spleen or lymph node cells, sampled before transplant. Every receptor here comes from a human donor who was the organ donor for an intestinal transplant.

The rearrangement uses TRBV6-5 and TRBJ1-2, with D unresolved. Germline CDR1 is MNHEY and CDR2 is SVGAGI. CDR3 size: 13 residues. Between the trimmed V and J ends, which lost 3 bases and 3 bases, there was a span of 8 bases. The CDR3 DNA follows: TGTGCCAGCAGTTATGACAATTACTATGGCTACACCTTC. The encoded protein is CASSYDNYYGYTF.

This CDR3 is CASSLAARIGEQYF. DNA for the CDR3: TGCGCCAGCAGCTTGGCCGCGAGGATTGGGGAGCAGTACTTC. The chain links TRBV5-1 to TRBJ2-7; no firm D call. The CDR3 covers 14 residues. V gave up 0 bases and J gave up 7 bases, with 14 bases separating them. Germline lookup yields CDR1 SGHRS and CDR2 YFSETQ.

The CDR3 spells CASSPDRGVSNQPQHF. The CDR3 DNA reads TGTGCCAGCAGTCCCGACAGGGGTGTTAGCAATCAGCCCCAGCATTTT. The V and J genes are TRBV27 and TRBJ1-5, with 8 bases matching TRBD1. Per the germline V gene, CDR1 is MNHEY and CDR2 is SMNVEV (reference sequence). The V and J ends lost 5 bases and 0 bases, in that order; junction bases with no gene match: 6. CDR3 length: 16 residues.

J is TRBJ1-1 and V is TRBV6-5; D remains unclear. This CDR3 is 14 amino acids long. V was shortened by 2 bases and J by 1 base, with 8 bases between the two germline ends. The germline gives CDR1 MNHEY, CDR2 SVGAGI. Written as DNA, the CDR3 is TGTGCCAGCAGTTACCTTGATAAGAACACTGAAGCTTTCTTT. Protein product: CASSYLDKNTEAFF.

The chain uses TRBV15 and TRBJ1-6, with 9 positions matching TRBD1. Germline lookup yields CDR1 LNHNV and CDR2 YYDKDF (reference sequence). The CDR3 loop spans 15 amino acids. The junction had 6 bases not matched to a gene; V was cut back by 5 bases and J by 7 bases. CDR3 nucleotide sequence: TGTGCCACCAGCGGACAGGGGCTAAGCAATTCACCCCTCCACTTT. This translates into CATSGQGLSNSPLHF.

The chain links TRBV6-5 to TRBJ1-2; perhaps TRBD1 as D (6 bases). Germline values: CDR1 MNHEY, CDR2 SVGAGI. The CDR3 is made up of 14 amino acids. Between the trimmed V and J ends, which lost 6 bases and 6 bases, there was a span of 17 bases. The CDR3 region has the DNA TGTGCCAGCAGGCACCTACAGGGTGCTGATGGCTACACCTTC. The encoded protein is CASRHLQGADGYTF.

The chain is built from TRBV25-1 and TRBJ2-4; D gene uncertain. Germline V gene sequence: CDR1 MGHDK, CDR2 SYGVNS. With 4 bases removed from V and 6 bases from J, the gap between germline ends came to 7 bases. This CDR3 is 12 amino acids long. CDR3 bases: TGTGCCAGCAGTGGGCCCGGAAACATTCAGTACTTC. Its translation: CASSGPGNIQYF. Filled out from reference TRBV25-1 and TRBJ2-4, the complete variable domain reads EADIYQTPRYLVIGTGKKITLECSQTMGHDKMYWYQQDPGMELHLIHYSYGVNSTEKGDLSSESTVSRIRTEHFPLTLESARPSHTSQYLCASSGPGNIQYFGAGTRLSVL.

This clone was observed a single time. The rearrangement joins TRBV5-1 to TRBJ2-3; 12 bases align to TRBD2. CDR1 is SGHRS, CDR2 YFSETQ, per germline. J was trimmed by 1 base and V by 7 bases; bases with no gene match: 10. The CDR3 has 17 amino acids. This CDR3 reads CASGSARTSGGTDTQYF. The DNA of the CDR3 is TGCGCCAGCGGCTCCGCCCGGACTAGCGGGGGCACAGATACGCAGTATTTT.

The rearrangement joins TRBV5-1 to TRBJ1-1; TRBD1 agrees at 9 bases. The CDR3 runs 14 residues. Germline V gene lookup returns CDR1 SGHRS and CDR2 YFSETQ. V trimming: 2 bases; J trimming: 10 bases; junction bases outside the gene matches: 9. The CDR3 protein is CASSLGQGSIVAFF. DNA for the CDR3: TGCGCCAGCAGCTTAGGACAGGGGTCCATTGTAGCTTTCTTT.

Here the CDR3 DNA reads TGTGCCAGCAGTTACGCCGGGGGATCTAATGAAAAACTGTTTTTT. Translated, it gives CASSYAGGSNEKLFF. The chain combines TRBV6-6 with TRBJ1-4; a possible D gene is TRBD1 (5 bases). V shed 2 bases and J shed 3 bases, with 10 bases lying between them. Germline CDR1 reads MNHNY; CDR2 reads SVGAGI (reference sequence). This CDR3 is built from 15 residues.

The V gene is TRBV6-5, the J gene TRBJ2-7; 9 bases line up with TRBD1. CDR3 size: 13 residues. Per the germline V gene, CDR1 is MNHEY and CDR2 is SVGAGI. Trimming at V came to 4 bases and at J to 6 bases, leaving 4 bases not matched to a gene. CDR3 sequence reads: CASSFGTGPEQYF. The DNA for the CDR3 is TGTGCCAGCAGTTTCGGGACAGGGCCCGAGCAGTACTTC.